These T cell receptor beta chains were read from a single sample in a study of PD-1 blockade in classical Hodgkin lymphoma. Measured with immunoSEQ multiplex PCR; TCRdb has only the in-frame clones, and not every one. This sample has 22,000 or so clones, with 77% found just once. This material consisted of peripheral blood mononuclear cells (PBMCs), taken before the second cycle of nivolumab. Receptor source: a human donor with classical Hodgkin lymphoma. Both conserved end residues are trimmed from each CDR3. The order of the fields is clone size, J gene, V gene, CDR3 protein. Expanded clones get a size class; other rows say once, few or many, or leave the size out.

NA,TRBJ2-2,TRBV30,AWSVRAGVGTGELF
NA,TRBJ2-6,TRBV6-5,ASSYELLGGANVLT
once,TRBJ1-6,TRBV5-1,ASKKGESSYNSPLH
NA,TRBJ1-2,TRBV2,ASMRTGTRGYGYT
NA,TRBJ2-4,TRBV7-8,ASSPWRGANIQY
NA,TRBJ2-1,TRBV5-5,ASSPEGVSYNEQF
NA,TRBJ2-3,TRBV6-6,ASSYGNRAVADTQY
NA,TRBJ2-7,TRBV19,ASSRGTGVTYEQY
NA,TRBJ2-7,TRBV7-3,ASSSGTVSYEQY
few,TRBJ1-1,TRBV11-3,ASSEGQGFNEAF
once,TRBJ2-5,TRBV29-1,SVGRDRRTQY
NA,TRBJ1-1,TRBV11-2,ASSLESEAF
NA,TRBJ2-5,TRBV4-3,ASSQAGGGGGRETQY